This T cell receptor (beta chain) was identified in a study of preoperative IRX-2 immunotherapy in early breast cancer. The CDR3 sequence is 15 residues long. Germline V gene lookup returns CDR1 MNHGY and CDR2 SAAAGT. Treatment specified: preoperative locoregional IRX-2 cytokine immunotherapy. This phase Ib study tested locoregional IRX-2 cytokine immunotherapy given before surgery. TCRdb's copy holds only in-frame clones and misses some; the assay was immunoSEQ multiplex PCR. The table includes 25,000 to 30,000 clones, approximately 80% detected once. On this clone: At one end, the junction sequence differs from germline, possibly due to a read error.

The receptor was derived from a human donor with breast cancer. This chain uses TRBV6-8 with TRBJ2-2; TRBD2 aligns across 10 bases. This specimen was taken from a patient treated with IRX-2 immunotherapy. The CDR3 DNA reads as TGTGCCATCAGTTCTAGCGGGAGCCTGACCGGGGAGCTGTTTTTT. This codes for CAISSSGSLTGELFF.